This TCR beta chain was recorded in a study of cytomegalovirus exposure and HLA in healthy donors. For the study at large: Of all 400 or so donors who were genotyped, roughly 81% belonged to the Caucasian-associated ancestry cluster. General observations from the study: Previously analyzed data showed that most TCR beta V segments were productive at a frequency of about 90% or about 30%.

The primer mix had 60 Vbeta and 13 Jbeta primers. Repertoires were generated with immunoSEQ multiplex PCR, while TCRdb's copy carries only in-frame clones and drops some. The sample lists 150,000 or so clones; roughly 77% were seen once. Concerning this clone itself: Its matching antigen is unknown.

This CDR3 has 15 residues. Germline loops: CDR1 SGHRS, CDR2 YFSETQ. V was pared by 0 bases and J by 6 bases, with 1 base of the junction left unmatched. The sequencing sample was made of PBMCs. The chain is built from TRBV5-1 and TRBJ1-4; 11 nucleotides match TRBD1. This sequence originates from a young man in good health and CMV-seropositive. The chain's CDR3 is CASSLGTGGDEKLFF. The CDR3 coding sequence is TGCGCCAGCAGCTTGGGGACAGGGGGCGATGAAAAACTGTTTTTT. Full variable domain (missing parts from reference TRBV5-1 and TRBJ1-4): KAGVTQTPRYLIKTRGQQVTLSCSPISGHRSVSWYQQTPGQGLQFLFEYFSETQRNKGNFPGRFSGRQFSNSRSEMNVSTLELGDSALYLCASSLGTGGDEKLFFGSGTQLSVL.